This TCR beta chain was recovered during a study of T cells in women clearing cervical HPV infection. Across the whole study: Case blood was drawn when the lesion was first found; control blood after infection became undetectable. Study conclusions and caveats: A classifier using richness and V gene abundances reached an AUC of nearly 0.85. TRBV6-7 relative abundance averaged approximately 0.11% in cases and 0.16% in controls.

A remark on this clone: Its specificity is unknown. The CDR3 extends 3 residues past the end of the read, so its final part is completed from the germline J gene.

Germline V gene data show CDR1 as ENHRY and CDR2 as SYGVKD. Trimming took off 7 bases at V and 4 bases at J, with 11 bases between the two ends. This CDR3 is built from 13 residues. Using immunoSEQ multiplex PCR, the repertoire was profiled, and TCRdb retains in-frame clones only, with some absent. The sample data list 20,000 to 25,000 clones. The sequence derives from a woman aged 18 to 75 with a cervical HPV16 infection that either progressed to CIN3+ or cleared (not recorded which). The rearrangement links TRBV10-3 to TRBJ2-1, with D hard to call. The sequenced material came from blood buffy coat. The covered CDR3 bases are TGTGCCATCACCCCAGGCCAGTACAATGAG. Translation gives CAITPGQYNE. The whole CDR3 is CAITPGQYNEQFF.